Relative to its sample, the clone carrying this TCR beta chain is medium-sized. Its matching antigen is unknown. TCRdb recomputed calls from the 5' RACE reads with MiXCR, one row per CDR3 protein. Among 7,800 or so distinct CDR3 sequences, about 8% were seen once, and the ten largest hold roughly 4.3%. The CDR3 totals 14 residues. The V end lost 9 bases, the J end lost 0 bases, and 10 bases lay between the germline ends. Germline-derived CDR1 and CDR2 are KGHDR and SFDVKD. The sample originates from a study of spatial heterogeneity in lung cancer. Study-level results: Higher tumor mutation counts went along with higher counts of expanded intratumoral alpha and beta TCRs.

Sample time point: sample taken at primary tumor resection. This clonotype was sampled from a male donor with early-stage non-small cell lung cancer. The V and J genes are TRBV24-1 and TRBJ2-2, with D possibly matching TRBD1 (6 bases). This sample comprised lung tumor tissue, obtained at surgery. CDR3 DNA sequence: TGTGCCACCTCGGGACAAACGAACACCGGGGAGCTGTTTTTT. It is translated as CATSGQTNTGELFF.